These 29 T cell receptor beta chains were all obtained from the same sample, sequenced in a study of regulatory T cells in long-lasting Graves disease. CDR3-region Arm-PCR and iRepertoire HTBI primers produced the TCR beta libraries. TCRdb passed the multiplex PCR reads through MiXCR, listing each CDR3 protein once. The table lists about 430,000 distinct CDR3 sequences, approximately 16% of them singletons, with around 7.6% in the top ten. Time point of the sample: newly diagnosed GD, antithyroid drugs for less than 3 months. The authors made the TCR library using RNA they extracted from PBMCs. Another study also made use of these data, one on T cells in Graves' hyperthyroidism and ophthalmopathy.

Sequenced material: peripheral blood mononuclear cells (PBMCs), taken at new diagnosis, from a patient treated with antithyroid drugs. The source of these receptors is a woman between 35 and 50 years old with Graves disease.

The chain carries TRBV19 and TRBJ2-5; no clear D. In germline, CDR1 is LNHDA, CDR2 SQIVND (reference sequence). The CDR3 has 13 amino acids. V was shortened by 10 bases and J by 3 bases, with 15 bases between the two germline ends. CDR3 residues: CATQRYGEETQYF. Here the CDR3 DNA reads TGTGCCACCCAAAGGTACGGTGAAGAGACCCAGTACTTC.

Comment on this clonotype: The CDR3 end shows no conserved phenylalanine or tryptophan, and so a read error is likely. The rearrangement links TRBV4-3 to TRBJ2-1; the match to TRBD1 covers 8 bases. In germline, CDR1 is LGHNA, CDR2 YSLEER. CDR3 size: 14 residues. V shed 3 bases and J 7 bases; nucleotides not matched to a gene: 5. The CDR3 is CASSQPDRVNEQFL. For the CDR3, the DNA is TGCGCCAGCAGCCAGCCGGACAGGGTGAATGAGCAGTTCCTC.

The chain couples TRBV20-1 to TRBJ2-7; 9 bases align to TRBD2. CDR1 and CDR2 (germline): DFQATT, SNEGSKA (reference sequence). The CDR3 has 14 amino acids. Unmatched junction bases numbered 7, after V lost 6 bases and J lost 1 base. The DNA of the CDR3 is TGCAGTGCGCTAGTAGCGGGAGCTTCCTACGAGCAGTACTTC. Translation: CSALVAGASYEQYF.

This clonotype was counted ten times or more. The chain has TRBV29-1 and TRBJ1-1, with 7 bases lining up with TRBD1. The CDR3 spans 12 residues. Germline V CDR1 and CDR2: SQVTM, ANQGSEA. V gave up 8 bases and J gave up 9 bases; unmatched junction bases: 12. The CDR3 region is CSFLRGATQAFF. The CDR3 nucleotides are TGCAGCTTTCTCAGGGGGGCGACGCAAGCTTTCTTT. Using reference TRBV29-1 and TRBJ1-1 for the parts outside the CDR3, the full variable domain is SAVISQKPSRDICQRGTSLTIQCQVDSQVTMMFWYRQQPGQSLTLIATANQGSEATYESGFVIDKFPISRPNLTFSTLTVSNMSPEDSSIYLCSFLRGATQAFFGQGTRLTVV.

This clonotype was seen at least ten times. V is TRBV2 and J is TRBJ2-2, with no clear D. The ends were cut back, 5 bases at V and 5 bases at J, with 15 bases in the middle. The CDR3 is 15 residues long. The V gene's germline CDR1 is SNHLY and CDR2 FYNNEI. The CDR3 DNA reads TGTGCCAGCAGTCTGGGCCCACCCCAAACCGGGGAGCTGTTTTTT. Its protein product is CASSLGPPQTGELFF.

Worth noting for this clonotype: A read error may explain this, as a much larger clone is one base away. The CDR3 spells CASSFTGQGYEQFF. In DNA form, the CDR3 reads TGTGCCAGCAGCTTCACCGGACAGGGCTACGAGCAGTTCTTC. The chain is built from TRBV7-3 and TRBJ2-1, with 8 bases identical to TRBD1. V dropped 3 bases and J dropped 10; count of bases not matched to a gene: 8. Germline loops: CDR1 SGHTA, CDR2 FQGTGA. The CDR3 spans 14 residues. Full variable domain (rest looked up from reference TRBV7-3 and TRBJ2-1): GAGVSQTPSNKVTEKGKYVELRCDPISGHTALYWYRQSLGQGPEFLIYFQGTGAADDSGLPNDRFFAVRPEGSVSTLKIQRTERGDSAVYLCASSFTGQGYEQFFGPGTRLTVL.

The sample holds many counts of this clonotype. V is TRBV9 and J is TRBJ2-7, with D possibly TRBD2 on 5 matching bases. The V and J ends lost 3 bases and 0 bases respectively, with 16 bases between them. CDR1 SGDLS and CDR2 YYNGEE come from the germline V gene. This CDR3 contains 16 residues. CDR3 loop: CASSELTSSGSYEQYF. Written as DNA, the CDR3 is TGTGCCAGCAGCGAATTAACTAGTAGTGGCTCCTACGAGCAGTACTTC.

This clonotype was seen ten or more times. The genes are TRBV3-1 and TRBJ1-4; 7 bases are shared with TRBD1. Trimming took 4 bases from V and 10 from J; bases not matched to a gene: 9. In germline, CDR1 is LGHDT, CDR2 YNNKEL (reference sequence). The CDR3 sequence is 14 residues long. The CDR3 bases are TGTGCCAGCAGCCCCGGGACAGCCACGGGAAAACTGTTTTTT. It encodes CASSPGTATGKLFF.

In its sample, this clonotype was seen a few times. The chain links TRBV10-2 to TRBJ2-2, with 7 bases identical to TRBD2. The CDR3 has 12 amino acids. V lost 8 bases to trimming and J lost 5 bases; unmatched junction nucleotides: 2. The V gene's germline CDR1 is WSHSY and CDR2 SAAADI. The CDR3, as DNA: TGCGCCAGCTGGGAGGGAACCGGGGAGCTGTTTTTT. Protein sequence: CASWEGTGELFF.

The chain's CDR3 is CAISVGTGISYEQYF. As DNA, the CDR3 is TGTGCCATCAGTGTCGGGACAGGTATCTCCTACGAGCAGTACTTC. The J gene is TRBJ2-7, the V gene TRBV10-3; 8 positions agree with TRBD1. Trimming removed 4 bases from V and 0 bases from J; junction bases left unmatched: 5. CDR3 length equals 15 residues. Germline-derived CDR1 and CDR2 are ENHRY and SYGVKD.

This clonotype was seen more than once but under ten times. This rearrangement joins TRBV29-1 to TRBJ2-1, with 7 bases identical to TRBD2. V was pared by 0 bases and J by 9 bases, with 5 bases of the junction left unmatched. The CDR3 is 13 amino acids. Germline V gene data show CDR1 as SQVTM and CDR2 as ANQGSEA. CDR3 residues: CSVEDTSDGEQFF. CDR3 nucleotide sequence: TGCAGCGTTGAAGATACTAGCGATGGTGAGCAGTTCTTC.

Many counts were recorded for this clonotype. The CDR3 region is CASHPPGVNEKLFF. CDR3 nucleotide sequence: TGTGCCAGTCACCCTCCAGGAGTTAATGAAAAACTGTTTTTT. V gene TRBV19 combines with J gene TRBJ1-4; unclear D gene. Germline-derived CDR1 and CDR2 are LNHDA and SQIVND (reference sequence). The CDR3 covers 14 residues. The V gene lost 8 bases and the J gene lost 4 bases, with 14 bases spanning the gap.

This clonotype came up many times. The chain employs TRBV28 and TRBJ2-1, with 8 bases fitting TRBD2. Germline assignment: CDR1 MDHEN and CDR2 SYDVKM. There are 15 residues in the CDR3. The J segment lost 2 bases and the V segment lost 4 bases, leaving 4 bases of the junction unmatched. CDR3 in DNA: TGTGCCAGCAGTTCAAGCGGGAGCACCTACAATGAGCAGTTCTTC. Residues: CASSSSGSTYNEQFF.

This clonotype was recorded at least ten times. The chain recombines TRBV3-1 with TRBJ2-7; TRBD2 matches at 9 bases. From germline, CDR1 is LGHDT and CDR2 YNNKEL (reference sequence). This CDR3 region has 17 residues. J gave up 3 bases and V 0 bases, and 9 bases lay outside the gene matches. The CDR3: CASSQETASGKFYEQYF. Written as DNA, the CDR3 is TGTGCCAGCAGCCAAGAAACCGCTAGCGGGAAGTTCTACGAGCAGTACTTC.

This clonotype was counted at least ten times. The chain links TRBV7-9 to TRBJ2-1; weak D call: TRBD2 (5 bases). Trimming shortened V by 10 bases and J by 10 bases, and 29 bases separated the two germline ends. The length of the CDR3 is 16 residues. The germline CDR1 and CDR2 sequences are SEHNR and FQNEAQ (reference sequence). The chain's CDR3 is CATDLGAARPNAEQFF. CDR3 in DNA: TGTGCCACCGACTTGGGAGCGGCCCGCCCCAATGCGGAGCAGTTCTTC. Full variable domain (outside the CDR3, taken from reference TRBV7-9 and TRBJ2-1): DTGVSQNPRHKITKRGQNVTFRCDPISEHNRLYWYRQTLGQGPEFLTYFQNEAQLEKSRLLSDRFSAERPKGSFSTLEIQRTEQGDSAMYLCATDLGAARPNAEQFFGPGTRLTVL.

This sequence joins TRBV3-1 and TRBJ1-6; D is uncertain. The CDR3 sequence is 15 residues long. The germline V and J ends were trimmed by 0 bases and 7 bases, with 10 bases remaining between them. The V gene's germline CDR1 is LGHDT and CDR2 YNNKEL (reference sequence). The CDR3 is CASSQEHRFNSPLHF. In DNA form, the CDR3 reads TGTGCCAGCAGCCAAGAGCACAGATTCAATTCACCCCTCCACTTT. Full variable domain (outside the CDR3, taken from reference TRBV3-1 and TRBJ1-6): DTAVSQTPKYLVTQMGNDKSIKCEQNLGHDTMYWYKQDSKKFLKIMFSYNNKELIINETVPNRFSPKSPDKAHLNLHINSLELGDSAVYFCASSQEHRFNSPLHFGNGTRLTVT.

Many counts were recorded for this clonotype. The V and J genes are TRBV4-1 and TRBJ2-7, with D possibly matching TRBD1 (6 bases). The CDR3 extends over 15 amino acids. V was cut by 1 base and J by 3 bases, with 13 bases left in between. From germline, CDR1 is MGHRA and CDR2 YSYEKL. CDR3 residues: CASSQGQDDSYEQYF. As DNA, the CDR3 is TGCGCCAGCAGCCAAGGACAGGACGACAGCTACGAGCAGTACTTC.

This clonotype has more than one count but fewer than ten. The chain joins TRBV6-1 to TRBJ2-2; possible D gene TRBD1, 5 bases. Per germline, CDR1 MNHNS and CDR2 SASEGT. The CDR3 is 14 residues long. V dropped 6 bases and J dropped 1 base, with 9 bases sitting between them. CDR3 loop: CASSRQLNTGELFF. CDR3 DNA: TGTGCCAGCAGCCGACAGCTGAACACCGGGGAGCTGTTTTTT.

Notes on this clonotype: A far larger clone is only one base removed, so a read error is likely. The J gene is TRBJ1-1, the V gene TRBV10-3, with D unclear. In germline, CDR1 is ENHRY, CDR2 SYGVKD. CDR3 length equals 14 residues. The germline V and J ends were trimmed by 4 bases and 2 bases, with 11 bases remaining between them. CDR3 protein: CAISGERQNTEAFF. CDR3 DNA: TGTGCCATCAGTGGAGAACGACAAAACACTGAAGCTTTCTTT.

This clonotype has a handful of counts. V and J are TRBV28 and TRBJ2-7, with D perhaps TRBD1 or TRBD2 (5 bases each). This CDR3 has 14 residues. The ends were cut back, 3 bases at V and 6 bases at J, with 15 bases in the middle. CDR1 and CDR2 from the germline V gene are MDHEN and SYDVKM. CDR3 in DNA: TGTGCCAGCAGTTTCGGGACGGGAACGGGCGAGCAGTACTTC. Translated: CASSFGTGTGEQYF.

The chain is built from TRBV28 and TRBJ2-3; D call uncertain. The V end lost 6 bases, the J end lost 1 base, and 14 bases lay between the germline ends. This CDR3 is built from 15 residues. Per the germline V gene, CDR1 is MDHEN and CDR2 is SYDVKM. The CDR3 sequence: CASSVSGSRTDTQYF. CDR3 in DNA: TGTGCCAGCAGCGTTTCCGGGTCTCGCACAGATACGCAGTATTTT.

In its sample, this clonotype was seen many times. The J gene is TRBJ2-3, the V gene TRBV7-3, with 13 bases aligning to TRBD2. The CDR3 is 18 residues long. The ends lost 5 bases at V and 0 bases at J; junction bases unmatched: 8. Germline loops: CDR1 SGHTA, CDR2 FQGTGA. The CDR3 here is CASSPGLAGAGSTDTQYF. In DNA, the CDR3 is TGTGCCAGCAGCCCAGGACTAGCGGGAGCGGGGAGCACAGATACGCAGTATTTT.

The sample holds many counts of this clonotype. This CDR3 is CASSLRQGLNTEAFF. The CDR3 DNA is TGTGCCAGCAGCTTACGGCAGGGATTGAACACTGAAGCTTTCTTT. This chain uses TRBV11-3 with TRBJ1-1, with D perhaps TRBD1 (5 bases). The germline gives CDR1 SGHNT, CDR2 YENEEA. There are 15 residues in the CDR3. V was cut by 2 bases and J by 0 bases, with 10 bases left in between.

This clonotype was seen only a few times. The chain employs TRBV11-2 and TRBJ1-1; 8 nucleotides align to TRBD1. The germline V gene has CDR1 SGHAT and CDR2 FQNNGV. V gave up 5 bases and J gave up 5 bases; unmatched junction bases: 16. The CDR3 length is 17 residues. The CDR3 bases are TGTGCCAGCAGCGGCCGGACAGGGCTGACGGCCAGGACTGAAGCTTTCTTT. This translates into CASSGRTGLTARTEAFF.

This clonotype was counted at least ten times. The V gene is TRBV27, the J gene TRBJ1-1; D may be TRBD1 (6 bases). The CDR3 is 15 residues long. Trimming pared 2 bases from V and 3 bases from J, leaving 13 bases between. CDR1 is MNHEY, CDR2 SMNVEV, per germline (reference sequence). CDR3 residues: CASSLQGKGDTEAFF. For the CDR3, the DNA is TGTGCCAGCAGTTTACAGGGGAAGGGGGACACTGAAGCTTTCTTT.

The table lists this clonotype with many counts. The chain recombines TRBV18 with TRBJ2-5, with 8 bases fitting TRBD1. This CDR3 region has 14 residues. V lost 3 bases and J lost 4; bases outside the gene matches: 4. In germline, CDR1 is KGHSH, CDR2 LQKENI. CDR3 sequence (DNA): TGTGCCAGCTCACCTCGACAGGGGCGAGAGACCCAGTACTTC. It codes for CASSPRQGRETQYF.

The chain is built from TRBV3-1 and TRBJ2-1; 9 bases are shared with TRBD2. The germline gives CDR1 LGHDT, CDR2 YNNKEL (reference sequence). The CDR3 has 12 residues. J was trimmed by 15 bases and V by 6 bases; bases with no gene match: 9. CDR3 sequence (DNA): TGTGCCAGCAGTTTCTCCGCGGGAGGGCTGTTCTTC. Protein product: CASSFSAGGLFF.

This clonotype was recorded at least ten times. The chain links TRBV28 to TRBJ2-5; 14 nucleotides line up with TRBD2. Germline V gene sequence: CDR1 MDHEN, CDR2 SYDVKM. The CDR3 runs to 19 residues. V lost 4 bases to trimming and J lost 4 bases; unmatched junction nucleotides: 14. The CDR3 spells CASSYPRLRTSGRSETQYF. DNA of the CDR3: TGTGCCAGCAGTTACCCCCGCCTCCGGACTAGCGGGAGGTCAGAGACCCAGTACTTC. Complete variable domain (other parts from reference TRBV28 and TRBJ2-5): DVKVTQSSRYLVKRTGEKVFLECVQDMDHENMFWYRQDPGLGLRLIYFSYDVKMKEKGDIPEGYSVSREKKERFSLILESASTNQTSMYLCASSYPRLRTSGRSETQYFGPGTRLLVL.

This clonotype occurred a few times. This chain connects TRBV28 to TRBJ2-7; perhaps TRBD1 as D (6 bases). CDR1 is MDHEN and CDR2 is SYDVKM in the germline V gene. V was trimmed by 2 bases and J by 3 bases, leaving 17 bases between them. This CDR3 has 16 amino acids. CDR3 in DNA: TGTGCCAGCAGTTTAAGGTGGGGGCGCGGTCTCTACGAGCAGTACTTC. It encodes CASSLRWGRGLYEQYF. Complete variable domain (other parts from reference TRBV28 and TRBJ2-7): DVKVTQSSRYLVKRTGEKVFLECVQDMDHENMFWYRQDPGLGLRLIYFSYDVKMKEKGDIPEGYSVSREKKERFSLILESASTNQTSMYLCASSLRWGRGLYEQYFGPGTRLTVT.